Below, 15 T cell receptor beta chains from the same sample are listed, as sequenced in a study of blood T cell repertoires in COVID-19. This table comes from immunoSEQ multiplex PCR, and its TCRdb copy is limited to in-frame clones, with some not included. Among 250,000 to 350,000 clones listed, about 89% were seen once. The source material was peripheral blood. The source of these receptors is a woman aged 55-69 years with acute or convalescent COVID-19.

This chain links TRBV30 with TRBJ1-1, with 9 positions matching TRBD1. CDR1 is GTSNPN, CDR2 SVGIG, per germline (reference sequence). The CDR3 extends over 13 amino acids. V lost 3 bases, J lost 5 bases, and 4 bases stayed unmatched. This chain's CDR3 is CAWRRQGGTEAFF. In DNA, the CDR3 is TGTGCCTGGAGGAGACAGGGGGGAACTGAAGCTTTCTTT. The whole variable domain, filled in from reference TRBV30 and TRBJ1-1, reads SQTIHQWPATLVQPVGSPLSLECTVEGTSNPNLYWYRQAAGRGLQLLFYSVGIGQISSEVPQNLSASRPQDRQFILSSKKLLLSDSGFYLCAWRRQGGTEAFFGQGTRLTVV.

This chain links TRBV13 with TRBJ2-3; 14 bases line up with TRBD2. The CDR3 consists of 19 residues. Germline CDR1 reads PRHDT; CDR2 reads FYEKMQ (reference sequence). V lost 5 bases and J lost 4; bases outside the gene matches: 14. In DNA, the CDR3 is TGTGCCAGCAGCCGAGGACTAGCGGGGGGCCAGGTCGTACCAGATACGCAGTATTTT. Translated: CASSRGLAGGQVVPDTQYF.

The chain joins TRBV10-3 to TRBJ2-7, with 10 bases identical to TRBD1. This CDR3 contains 16 residues. Unmatched junction bases numbered 13, after V lost 10 bases and J lost 1 base. Per the germline V gene, CDR1 is ENHRY and CDR2 is SYGVKD. The DNA of the CDR3 is TGTGCCACCTCTAGGGAGGGACAGGGGAATTCCTACGAGCAGTACTTC. Amino acids: CATSREGQGNSYEQYF.

The rearrangement joins TRBV15 to TRBJ2-7; TRBD1 might be the D (6 bases). V lost 0 bases and J 2 bases, leaving 8 bases between the germline ends. Per germline, CDR1 LNHNV and CDR2 YYDKDF (reference sequence). The CDR3 runs 14 residues. CDR3 loop: CATSREQGPYEQYF. CDR3 coding DNA: TGTGCCACCAGCAGAGAACAGGGCCCCTACGAGCAGTACTTC.

The chain recombines TRBV6-5 with TRBJ2-2, with D possibly being TRBD2 (6 bases). The CDR3 has 14 amino acids. Germline CDR1 is MNHEY and CDR2 is SVGAGI. With 6 bases removed from V and 3 bases from J, the gap between germline ends came to 11 bases. The CDR3 reads CASRGGIDTGELFF. The CDR3 DNA reads as TGTGCCAGCAGGGGAGGCATTGACACCGGGGAGCTGTTTTTT.

The chain has TRBV6-1 and TRBJ1-3; D gene uncertain. Per germline, CDR1 MNHNS and CDR2 SASEGT. CDR3 length equals 14 residues. The V and J ends lost 1 base and 5 bases respectively, with 9 bases between them. This CDR3 reads CASSEVPDRNTIYF. As DNA, the CDR3 is TGTGCCAGCAGTGAAGTCCCTGACAGAAACACCATATATTTT.

This clone turned up a few times. The gene calls are TRBV6-5 and TRBJ2-6; D is unresolved. CDR1 and CDR2 from the germline V gene are MNHEY and SVGAGI. CDR3 length equals 16 residues. The V end lost 0 bases, the J end lost 0 bases, and 6 bases lay between the germline ends. The CDR3 DNA reads TGTGCCAGCAGTTACTCTCGGGTCTCTGGGGCCAACGTCCTGACTTTC. Its protein product is CASSYSRVSGANVLTF.

This chain uses TRBV9 with TRBJ1-1; D perhaps matches TRBD1 (6 bases). The CDR3 has 16 amino acids. Between the trimmed V and J ends, which lost 3 bases and 4 bases, there was a span of 19 bases. Per germline, CDR1 SGDLS and CDR2 YYNGEE. The CDR3 protein is CASSAGGGRGSTEAFF. CDR3 sequence (DNA): TGTGCCAGCAGCGCGGGGGGGGGAAGGGGGAGCACTGAAGCTTTCTTT.

This clone occurred once. The rearrangement joins TRBV5-1 to TRBJ2-3; 9 bases are shared with TRBD1. The CDR3 extends over 19 amino acids. CDR1 and CDR2 (germline): SGHRS, YFSETQ. After removal of 3 bases from V and 0 bases from J, the junction contained 14 bases not matched to a gene. This CDR3 is CASSSGSFPGQGSTDTQYF. CDR3 in DNA: TGCGCCAGCAGCTCCGGTTCTTTCCCGGGACAGGGAAGCACAGATACGCAGTATTTT.

This rearrangement joins TRBV5-5 to TRBJ1-1; tentative D call: TRBD1 (6 bases). CDR3 size: 13 residues. The germline V gene encodes CDR1 SGHKS and CDR2 YYEKEE (reference sequence). Trimming pared 2 bases from V and 6 bases from J, leaving 11 bases between. CDR3 loop: CASSFMSGAEAFF. CDR3 nucleotide sequence: TGTGCCAGCAGCTTCATGTCAGGGGCTGAAGCTTTCTTT.

The chain joins TRBV28 to TRBJ1-2, with 9 bases lining up with TRBD1. Losses at the gene ends were 3 bases for V and 4 bases for J; bases not matched to a gene: 3. CDR3 length: 14 residues. Germline values: CDR1 MDHEN, CDR2 SYDVKM. The CDR3 loop is CASSFGTGIYGYTF. In DNA, the CDR3 is TGTGCCAGCAGTTTTGGGACAGGGATCTATGGCTACACCTTC.

The rearrangement joins TRBV7-9 to TRBJ1-6; TRBD1 aligns across 8 bases. CDR1 and CDR2 from the germline V gene are SEHNR and FQNEAQ (reference sequence). The CDR3 is 14 residues long. The V gene end was trimmed by 1 base and the J gene end by 8 bases; junction bases not matched to a gene: 1. The CDR3, as DNA: TGTGCCAGCAGCTTAGACAGGGGGGATTCACCCCTCCACTTT. This sequence encodes CASSLDRGDSPLHF.

The CDR3 DNA reads TGTGCCAGCAGCTCGACAGGGAACACTGAAGCTTTCTTT. This codes for CASSSTGNTEAFF. The rearrangement joins TRBV11-1 to TRBJ1-1, with TRBD1 as a possible D gene (6 bases). The CDR3 consists of 13 residues. Looked up from germline, CDR1 is SGHAT and CDR2 is FQDESV (reference sequence). The V end lost 4 bases, the J end lost 1 base, and 7 bases lay between the germline ends.

This clone was found once. The rearrangement links TRBV11-2 to TRBJ2-1, with 9 bases that match TRBD2. The germline CDR1 and CDR2 sequences are SGHAT and FQNNGV. The trim removed 5 bases at V and 4 bases at J, leaving 12 bases unmatched. The CDR3 consists of 17 residues. Here the CDR3 reads CASSTRAGGQPYNEQFF. The CDR3 DNA reads as TGTGCCAGCAGCACGAGAGCGGGGGGACAACCTTACAATGAGCAGTTCTTC.

This clone has a single count. This chain uses TRBV4-1 with TRBJ2-3, with D possibly TRBD1 on 6 matching bases. Per germline, CDR1 MGHRA and CDR2 YSYEKL. Trimming left V 5 bases short and J 0 bases short, with 9 bases between. The CDR3 sequence is 14 residues long. CDR3 amino acids: CASSFDRSTDTQYF. The CDR3 DNA sequence: TGCGCCAGCAGCTTCGACAGGAGCACAGATACGCAGTATTTT.